Described below is a single TCR beta chain sequence and its context. What it binds is not known. This entry belongs to a study of shared clonotypes between healthy human individuals. Study results and caveats: A small donor pool kept down the genetic and exposure-history diversity that was represented.

CD4+ cells underwent separation, giving CD45RA+ naive and CD45RA-negative memory subsets. Deep level was the assay's run setting. The data were produced by immunoSEQ multiplex PCR, yet TCRdb's version contains in-frame clones alone and is incomplete. The sample includes 180,000 or so clones, just under 95% of them seen just once. Trimming took 7 bases from V and 6 from J, leaving 7 bases between them. The CDR3 runs to 11 residues. Germline V gives CDR1 SGHDN, CDR2 FVKESK. Input material: naive CD4+ T cells sorted from blood. The sample's subset: CD45RA+ positively selected. The chain joins TRBV14 to TRBJ2-1; TRBD1 might be the D (5 bases). This TCR was sampled from a woman aged 30 to 39 in good health. The chain's CDR3 is CASTRGNEQFF. DNA for the CDR3: TGTGCCAGCACTAGGGGCAATGAGCAGTTCTTC.